This paragraph reports one T cell receptor beta chain. Its matching antigen is unknown. Healthy bone marrow donors formed the donor group. The study sampled nominally healthy donors, though unrecorded immune exposures were likely. These data come from a study of cytomegalovirus exposure and HLA in healthy donors. Study findings and constraints: Later analysis demonstrated an association between a missense DCLRE1C variant and TCR beta V- and J-gene trimming. The number of N-insertions in an Asian-associated ancestry cluster was reportedly below the approximately 700-donor mean in a later analysis.

Looked up from germline, CDR1 is MGHDK and CDR2 is SYGVNS. CDR3 length equals 16 residues. V lost 0 bases to trimming and J lost 0 bases, with 12 bases between them. In the PCR, 60 Vbeta and 13 Jbeta primers were used. Some clones are missing from TCRdb's copy, which holds only in-frame ones; the method was immunoSEQ multiplex PCR. The sample lists around 110,000 clones, over 75% occurring once. This sequence was found in a man aged 25 to 40 in good health and CMV-seronegative. The chain carries TRBV25-1 and TRBJ2-7, with D perhaps matching TRBD1 (5 bases). What was sequenced was PBMCs. CDR3 in DNA: TGTGCCAGCAGTGAATACGGGTGGGGCGACTCCTACGAGCAGTACTTC. Its translation is CASSEYGWGDSYEQYF.